The 23 T cell receptor beta chains given below trace back to one sample, sequenced in a study of T cell changes during pregnancy in multiple sclerosis. Clones were read by immunoSEQ multiplex PCR, and TCRdb kept only the in-frame ones, dropping some. The sample includes 40,000 to 55,000 clones, around 92% seen only once; the top ten take more than 4%. The sample in question was CD8+ T cells from peripheral blood mononuclear cells, obtained in the first trimester of pregnancy. The source is a female donor with multiple sclerosis, enrolled in a pregnancy study.

The J gene is TRBJ1-1, the V gene TRBV15; possibly TRBD1 for D (6 bases). Germline lookup yields CDR1 LNHNV and CDR2 YYDKDF (reference sequence). CDR3 size: 13 residues. The V and J ends lost 0 bases and 8 bases respectively, with 10 bases between them. The CDR3 DNA sequence: TGTGCCACCAGCAGAGAGAGGGGGAACGAAGCTTTCTTT. Translated: CATSRERGNEAFF.

The J gene is TRBJ2-4, the V gene TRBV13; D uncertain. The CDR3 contains 14 residues. Germline V gene data show CDR1 as PRHDT and CDR2 as FYEKMQ (reference sequence). With 4 bases removed from V and 3 bases from J, the gap between germline ends came to 10 bases. The CDR3 region has the DNA TGTGCCAGCAGCTCAACCCTAGGCAAAAACATTCAGTACTTC. Translated: CASSSTLGKNIQYF.

This clone occurred once. CDR3 sequence: CASSFPGQASYEQYF. In nucleotides, the CDR3 is TGTGCCAGCAGCTTCCCGGGACAGGCCTCCTACGAGCAGTACTTC. The chain combines TRBV7-9 with TRBJ2-7; TRBD1 matches 8 bases. V dropped 3 bases and J dropped 0; count of bases not matched to a gene: 4. CDR3 size: 15 residues. The germline V gene has CDR1 SEHNR and CDR2 FQNEAQ (reference sequence).

CDR3 DNA sequence: TGTGCCAGCAGCTTCAGGGGGCTCGACTATGGCTACACCTTC. Translating it yields CASSFRGLDYGYTF. The V call is TRBV5-4, the J call TRBJ1-2; 8 nucleotides line up with TRBD1. This CDR3 comprises 14 residues. Per the germline V gene, CDR1 is SGHNT and CDR2 is YYREEE (reference sequence). V lost 2 bases to trimming and J lost 3 bases; unmatched junction nucleotides: 3. The whole variable domain, remainder taken from reference TRBV5-4 and TRBJ1-2, is ETGVTQSPTHLIKTRGQQVTLRCSSQSGHNTVSWYQQALGQGPQFIFQYYREEENGRGNFPPRFSGLQFPNYSSELNVNALELDDSALYLCASSFRGLDYGYTFGSGTRLTVV.

CDR3: CASSVLRGTPYNEQFF. The CDR3 DNA reads TGTGCCAGCAGCGTATTACGGGGGACCCCCTACAATGAGCAGTTCTTC. This rearrangement joins TRBV9 to TRBJ2-1; maybe TRBD2 (6 bases). This CDR3 is built from 16 residues. Germline V CDR1 and CDR2: SGDLS, YYNGEE. The V end lost 1 base, the J end lost 2 bases, and 13 bases lay between the germline ends.

The chain couples TRBV6-6 to TRBJ2-4; D is perhaps TRBD1 (6 bases). Trimming cost V 6 bases and J 8 bases, with 8 bases left between them. The CDR3 extends over 11 amino acids. Germline CDR1 and CDR2: MNHNY and SVGAGI (reference sequence). CDR3: CASSSGDIQYF. In DNA, the CDR3 is TGTGCCAGCAGCTCAGGGGACATTCAGTACTTC.

The chain links TRBV19 to TRBJ2-3; 7 bases line up with TRBD2. V was clipped by 4 bases and J by 6 bases; unmatched bases: 7. CDR3 size: 14 residues. Germline-derived CDR1 and CDR2 are LNHDA and SQIVND (reference sequence). This CDR3 is CASSTRTRKDTQYF. The CDR3 DNA reads as TGTGCCAGTAGTACCCGGACTAGAAAGGATACGCAGTATTTT.

This chain uses TRBV6-6 with TRBJ1-2, with TRBD1 matching 8 bases. Looked up from germline, CDR1 is MNHNY and CDR2 is SVGAGI (reference sequence). This CDR3 region has 14 residues. Trimming removed 5 bases from V and 4 bases from J; junction bases left unmatched: 6. CDR3 DNA sequence: TGTGCCAGCAGTGCTGGGGGGACAGGCTATGGCTACACCTTC. The encoded protein is CASSAGGTGYGYTF.

The chain employs TRBV7-2 and TRBJ1-5, with D uncertain. The CDR3 contains 15 residues. The V end was cut by 6 bases, the J end by 7 bases, with 19 bases between. Germline CDR1 reads SGHTA; CDR2 reads FQGNSA. The DNA of the CDR3 is TGTGCCAGCAGTCCATTTCTTTCAGTCTCACAGCCCCAGCATTTT. This sequence encodes CASSPFLSVSQPQHF.

The genes are TRBV7-2 and TRBJ1-1; possible D gene TRBD1, 6 bases. The CDR3 consists of 18 residues. Trimming took off 4 bases at V and 5 bases at J, with 26 bases between the two ends. Germline V gene lookup returns CDR1 SGHTA and CDR2 FQGNSA. CDR3 DNA sequence: TGTGCCAGCAGCTCGGAGAGAGAAGAAGGGGACAAAGGGACTGAAGCTTTCTTT. Its protein is CASSSEREEGDKGTEAFF.

The V gene is TRBV28, the J gene TRBJ2-7; possibly TRBD1 for D (6 bases). V shed 6 bases and J shed 5 bases, with 17 bases lying between them. Germline CDR1 and CDR2: MDHEN and SYDVKM. The CDR3 covers 14 residues. CDR3 nucleotide sequence: TGTGCCAGCAGCCTACAGGGAAGAATGGACGAGCAGTACTTC. This gives the protein CASSLQGRMDEQYF.

This chain links TRBV11-1 with TRBJ2-3; 8 positions match TRBD2. CDR1 and CDR2 from the germline V gene are SGHAT and FQDESV (reference sequence). The CDR3 is 12 amino acids. J was trimmed by 8 bases and V by 7 bases; bases with no gene match: 5. The CDR3 DNA follows: TGTGCCAGCACCGGGGGGGCCCGTACGCAGTATTTT. It is translated as CASTGGARTQYF.

The chain uses TRBV29-1 and TRBJ1-1; perhaps TRBD1 as D (5 bases). The CDR3 spans 10 residues. Trimming removed 6 bases at V and 4 bases at J, with 6 bases between. CDR1 is SQVTM and CDR2 is ANQGSEA in the germline V gene. The chain's CDR3 is CSVGGTEAFF. Written as DNA, the CDR3 is TGCAGCGTGGGGGGCACTGAAGCTTTCTTT.

The chain employs TRBV7-9 and TRBJ2-2; tentative D call: TRBD2 (5 bases). Germline lookup yields CDR1 SEHNR and CDR2 FQNEAQ (reference sequence). V was clipped by 3 bases and J by 0 bases, with 5 bases between them. This CDR3 is built from 14 residues. The CDR3 region has the DNA TGTGCCAGCAGCTTCGGGACGAACACCGGGGAGCTGTTTTTT. This translates into CASSFGTNTGELFF.

The chain recombines TRBV2 with TRBJ2-1, with a tentative D call TRBD2 (5 bases). The V end was cut by 4 bases, the J end by 7 bases, with 8 bases between. Germline CDR1 and CDR2: SNHLY and FYNNEI. The CDR3 loop spans 12 amino acids. CDR3 bases: TGTGCCAGCAGTGTCCCGGGGAATGAGCAGTTCTTC. It specifies CASSVPGNEQFF. Variable domain in full (rest from reference TRBV2 and TRBJ2-1): EPEVTQTPSHQVTQMGQEVILRCVPISNHLYFYWYRQILGQKVEFLVSFYNNEISEKSEIFDDQFSVERPDGSNFTLKIRSTKLEDSAMYFCASSVPGNEQFFGPGTRLTVL.

This rearrangement joins TRBV4-3 to TRBJ2-5; 7 bases match TRBD1. The CDR3 length is 17 residues. Trimming cost V 0 bases and J 1 base; bases outside gene matches: 8. CDR1 is LGHNA, CDR2 YSLEER, per germline. The chain's CDR3 is CASSQDTPTGLQETQYF. The CDR3 DNA reads as TGCGCCAGCAGCCAAGATACGCCGACAGGGCTCCAAGAGACCCAGTACTTC.

The rearrangement uses TRBV7-2 and TRBJ2-7; D is ambiguous. V lost 1 base and J 5 bases, leaving 12 bases between the germline ends. CDR1 is SGHTA and CDR2 is FQGNSA in the germline V gene. This CDR3 spans 14 amino acids. The CDR3 region has the DNA TGTGCCAGCAGCTTAGTCTCCGGGTCGGACGAGCAGTACTTC. Protein sequence: CASSLVSGSDEQYF.

This rearrangement joins TRBV6-1 to TRBJ2-7; TRBD1 matches at 8 bases. V was clipped by 6 bases and J by 0 bases; unmatched bases: 1. There are 13 residues in the CDR3. CDR1 is MNHNS, CDR2 SASEGT, per germline. The CDR3 nucleotides are TGTGCCAGCAGAGGGACAGGCTCCTACGAGCAGTACTTC. Amino acid sequence: CASRGTGSYEQYF.

This clone was seen once. The chain has TRBV6-1 and TRBJ2-5; D may be TRBD2 (6 bases). Per the germline V gene, CDR1 is MNHNS and CDR2 is SASEGT. V lost 1 base and J lost 3, with 24 bases in between. The CDR3 totals 19 residues. This CDR3 reads CASSEVSSVGSRREETQYF. The CDR3 DNA reads TGTGCCAGCAGTGAAGTATCCAGTGTGGGTAGCAGGAGGGAAGAGACCCAGTACTTC.

The rearrangement uses TRBV9 and TRBJ2-6; 7 positions match TRBD1. The germline gives CDR1 SGDLS, CDR2 YYNGEE. The CDR3 covers 15 residues. Unmatched junction bases numbered 0, after V lost 3 bases and J lost 0 bases. CDR3 DNA: TGTGCCAGCAGCGCAGGGGGCTCTGGGGCCAACGTCCTGACTTTC. Protein sequence: CASSAGGSGANVLTF. Looking up the rest from reference TRBV9 and TRBJ2-6 gives the full variable domain: DSGVTQTPKHLITATGQRVTLRCSPRSGDLSVYWYQQSLDQGLQFLIQYYNGEERAKGNILERFSAQQFPDLHSELNLSSLELGDSALYFCASSAGGSGANVLTFGAGSRLTVL.

V and J are TRBV15 and TRBJ1-6, with D perhaps matching TRBD1 (5 bases). The V gene's germline CDR1 is LNHNV and CDR2 YYDKDF (reference sequence). Between the trimmed V and J ends, which lost 5 bases and 10 bases, there was a span of 21 bases. The CDR3 loop spans 16 amino acids. The CDR3 sequence: CATSGTPGRGGSPLHF. The CDR3 nucleotides are TGTGCCACCAGCGGGACTCCGGGACGGGGTGGATCACCCCTCCACTTT. Combining the CDR3 with reference TRBV15 and TRBJ1-6 gives the whole variable domain DAMVIQNPRYQVTQFGKPVTLSCSQTLNHNVMYWYQQKSSQAPKLLFHYYDKDFNNEADTPDNFQSRRPNTSFCFLDIRSPGLGDTAMYLCATSGTPGRGGSPLHFGNGTRLTVT.

V and J are TRBV6-5 and TRBJ1-3; D gene unclear. The V end was cut by 0 bases, the J end by 0 bases, with 9 bases between. The CDR3 has 16 amino acids. Germline assignment: CDR1 MNHEY and CDR2 SVGAGI. CDR3 DNA sequence: TGTGCCAGCAGTTACTCGCGGCCGATCTCTGGAAACACCATATATTTT. Amino acid sequence: CASSYSRPISGNTIYF.

The chain employs TRBV10-3 and TRBJ1-1; unclear D gene. Germline V gives CDR1 ENHRY, CDR2 SYGVKD. The CDR3 is 13 residues long. V lost 4 bases to trimming and J lost 1 base, with 7 bases between them. CDR3 bases: TGTGCCATCAGTGGGGCATGGAACACTGAAGCTTTCTTT. Amino acids: CAISGAWNTEAFF.